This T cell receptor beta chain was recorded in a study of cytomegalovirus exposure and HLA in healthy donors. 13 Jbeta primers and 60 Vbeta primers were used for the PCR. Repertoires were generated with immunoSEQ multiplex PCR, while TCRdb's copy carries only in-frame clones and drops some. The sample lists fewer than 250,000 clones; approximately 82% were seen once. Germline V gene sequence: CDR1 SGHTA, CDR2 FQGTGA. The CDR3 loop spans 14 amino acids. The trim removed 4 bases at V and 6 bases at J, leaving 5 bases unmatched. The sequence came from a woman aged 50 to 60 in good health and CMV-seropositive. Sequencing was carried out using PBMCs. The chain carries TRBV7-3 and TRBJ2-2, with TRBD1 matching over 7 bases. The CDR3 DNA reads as TGTGCCAGCAGCTACGGGACAGCTCCCGGGGAGCTGTTTTTT. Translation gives CASSYGTAPGELFF.